These T cell receptor beta chains were read from a single sample in a study of T-cell reconstitution after alpha-beta-depleted transplantation in children. MiXCR, run by TCRdb on the PCR reads, gives a single entry per CDR3 protein. This sample has roughly 90,000 distinct CDR3 sequences, with about 12% found just once. Specimen: PBMCs from the stem cell graft donor, collected from the stem cell graft. The source is a human donor who donated a stem cell graft to a child with inherited bone marrow failure. The CDR3 runs from the conserved cysteine through the conserved F or W. The D gene is left open where the match is weak. Clone size is not always given. Where it is, it says once, few, many or a class for expanded clones.

V: TRBV7-2
J: TRBJ1-1
D: .
size: many
DNA: TGTGCCAGCAGCTTAGGGGGGGGCATGAACACTGAAGCTTTCTTT
CDR3: CASSLGGGMNTEAFF

V: TRBV10-3
J: TRBJ2-3
D: TRBD2
size: few
DNA: TGTGCCATCAGTGCCCAAGCGGGGTTCACAGATACGCAGTATTTT
CDR3: CAISAQAGFTDTQYF

V: TRBV5-1
J: TRBJ1-2
D: TRBD1
size: many
DNA: TGCGCCAGCAGCTTGGCCCGAGGGACAGATGGCTACACCTTC
CDR3: CASSLARGTDGYTF

V: TRBV27
J: TRBJ2-7
D: TRBD1
size: many
DNA: TGTGCCAGCAGTTTAGAGGGTTGGGACAGACCTACGAGGAAGATCTACGAGCAGTACTTC
CDR3: CASSLEGWDRPTRKIYEQYF

V: TRBV24-1
J: TRBJ1-1
D: .
size: many
DNA: TGTGCCACCAGTGCACGCGGGGGGGCAGGGACTGAAGCTTTCTTT
CDR3: CATSARGGAGTEAFF

V: TRBV20-1
J: TRBJ2-3
D: TRBD2
size: few
DNA: TGCAGTGCTAGAGGGCTTCTAGCGGGGGCTACCACAGATACGCAGTATTTT
CDR3: CSARGLLAGATTDTQYF

V: TRBV5-1
J: TRBJ2-1
D: TRBD2
size: many
DNA: TGCGCCAGCAGCTTTGCTAGCGGAGGGCCGACCCTCCAGCAGTTCTTC
CDR3: CASSFASGGPTLQQFF

V: TRBV12-3/TRBV12-4
J: TRBJ1-2
D: .
size: many
DNA: TGTGCCAGCAGCCGGGGACTGCCCCCGGGCTACACCTTC
CDR3: CASSRGLPPGYTF

V: TRBV6-2/TRBV6-3
J: TRBJ2-1
D: .
size: many
DNA: TGTGCCAGCAGTTACGGGGACACTGGTAGCAATGAGCAGTTCTTC
CDR3: CASSYGDTGSNEQFF

V: TRBV7-1
J: TRBJ2-3
D: .
size: .
DNA: TGTGCCAGCAGCTCCGGCCCCAGCGGTACAGATACGCAGTATTTT
CDR3: CASSSGPSGTDTQYF

V: TRBV24-1
J: TRBJ2-3
D: TRBD2
size: many
DNA: TGTGCCACCAGTGATTACGGGAGGGCCTCGGATACGCAGTATTTT
CDR3: CATSDYGRASDTQYF

V: TRBV20-1
J: TRBJ2-2
D: TRBD1
size: many
DNA: TGCAGTGCTAGAACCCGACAGGGAGATTCCGGGGAGCTGTTTTTT
CDR3: CSARTRQGDSGELFF

V: TRBV2
J: TRBJ2-1
D: TRBD2
size: .
DNA: TGTGCCAGCACCGACTGGGGTAGCGGGGACCGGGGCGATGAGCAGTTCTTC
CDR3: CASTDWGSGDRGDEQFF

V: TRBV5-5
J: TRBJ2-7
D: TRBD1
size: many
DNA: TGTGCCAGCAGCTTTCGGGACAGGGCTTACGAGCAGTACTTC
CDR3: CASSFRDRAYEQYF

V: TRBV23-1
J: TRBJ2-2
D: .
size: .
DNA: TGCGCCAGCAGTCAAAGGATGACTGATGCCATCATAGGGGAGCTGTTTTTT
CDR3: CASSQRMTDAIIGELFF

V: TRBV5-4
J: TRBJ2-3
D: .
size: many
DNA: TGTGCCAGCAGCTTGGGGACCGGGACGCAGTATTTT
CDR3: CASSLGTGTQYF

V: TRBV20-1
J: TRBJ2-2
D: .
size: .
DNA: TGCAGTGCTAGAGAAGGGATTCTGAACACCGGGGAGCTGTTTTTT
CDR3: CSAREGILNTGELFF

V: TRBV18
J: TRBJ2-1
D: TRBD2
size: many
DNA: TGTGCCAGCTCCCTCAATTCGGGACTAGCGGGAGCCCCGGGTGAGCAGTTCTTC
CDR3: CASSLNSGLAGAPGEQFF

V: TRBV30
J: TRBJ1-1
D: TRBD1
size: many
DNA: TGTGCCTGGACCGAGGGCGGGACAGGGAGGATGAACACTGAAGCTTTCTTT
CDR3: CAWTEGGTGRMNTEAFF

V: TRBV14
J: TRBJ2-1
D: .
size: many
DNA: TGTGCCAGCAGCCAAGATCCAGGACCACCTATCGTCGAGCAGTTCTTC
CDR3: CASSQDPGPPIVEQFF

V: TRBV7-9
J: TRBJ2-1
D: .
size: many
DNA: TGTGCCAGCAGCTTCTGGGACGGGCAATACAATGAGCAGTTCTTC
CDR3: CASSFWDGQYNEQFF

V: TRBV29-1
J: TRBJ2-3
D: .
size: many
DNA: TGCAGCGTTATGACTGGCACAGATACGCAGTATTTT
CDR3: CSVMTGTDTQYF

V: TRBV3-1
J: TRBJ1-2
D: .
size: many
DNA: TGTGCCAGCAGCCAAGGATCCGGGGGTCTCTCCTATGGCTACACCTTC
CDR3: CASSQGSGGLSYGYTF